This T cell receptor beta chain was sequenced for a study of cytomegalovirus exposure and HLA in healthy donors. This clone was picked up one time. Antigen unknown. Clones were read by immunoSEQ multiplex PCR, and TCRdb kept only the in-frame ones, dropping some. The table records roughly 120,000 clones, 75% to 90% of them present only once. Whole-study findings and limits: The study recorded 150 to 200 TCR beta chains that were cytomegalovirus-associated.

The CDR3 is 15 amino acids. V gave up 4 bases and J gave up 2 bases; unmatched junction bases: 7. Germline CDR1 is MNHEY and CDR2 is SVGAGI. The sequencing sample was made of PBMCs. The clonotype originates from a man aged 18 to 30 in good health and CMV-seropositive. The chain carries TRBV6-5 and TRBJ2-7, with TRBD1 identical over 8 bases. DNA for the CDR3: TGTGCCAGCAGTTTTTCCGGGACAGGTCCCTACGAGCAGTACTTC. This codes for CASSFSGTGPYEQYF.